The 15 T cell receptor beta chains listed next were all sequenced from one sample in a study of blood T cells in healthy people across ages. Then a second PCR, running roughly 7 to 12 cycles, was carried out with a sample-barcoded 5' primer and a J-beta primer mix. Using its own MiXCR run on the 5' RACE reads, TCRdb lists one record per CDR3 protein. The sample records approximately 680,000 distinct CDR3 sequences, roughly 32% being singletons. Sequenced sample: blood. These receptors all stem from a woman aged 80 or over in good health.

This clonotype was observed a few times. The genes are TRBV25-1 and TRBJ2-5; D remains ambiguous. Trimming cost V 4 bases and J 5 bases, with 8 bases left between them. The CDR3 has 12 amino acids. Germline values: CDR1 MGHDK, CDR2 SYGVNS. CDR3 in amino acids: CASSAARETQYF. CDR3 DNA: TGTGCCAGCAGTGCAGCGAGGGAGACCCAGTACTTC.

This chain links TRBV18 with TRBJ2-5, with unresolved D. CDR3 length: 13 amino acids. Trimming removed 1 base from V and 1 base from J, with 4 bases in between. Germline CDR1 is KGHSH and CDR2 is LQKENI. CDR3 DNA: TGTGCCAGCTCACCACTAATCCAAGAGACCCAGTACTTC. It is translated as CASSPLIQETQYF.

In this sample, this clonotype turned up a few times. V usage is TRBV28 and J usage is TRBJ1-2, with a weak D call TRBD1 (6 bases). The CDR3 spans 14 residues. Germline loops: CDR1 MDHEN, CDR2 SYDVKM. V dropped 5 bases and J dropped 3 bases, with 13 bases sitting between them. This chain's CDR3 is CASSGVAGDYGYTF. The DNA of the CDR3 is TGTGCCAGCAGTGGGGTTGCAGGGGACTATGGCTACACCTTC.

Only a few counts were recorded for this clonotype. The chain's CDR3 is CASSSDSSNYGYTF. Here the CDR3 DNA reads TGTGCCAGCAGCTCGGACAGCTCAAACTATGGCTACACCTTC. The gene calls are TRBV7-2 and TRBJ1-2; a weak D match, TRBD1 (6 bases). Germline V gene data show CDR1 as SGHTA and CDR2 as FQGNSA. The CDR3 totals 14 residues. The V and J ends lost 4 bases and 2 bases respectively, with 11 bases between them.

This clonotype was seen only a few times. The rearrangement links TRBV2 to TRBJ1-4, with D perhaps matching TRBD1 (5 bases). CDR3 length: 15 residues. V shed 2 bases and J shed 4 bases, with 11 bases lying between them. The germline CDR1 and CDR2 sequences are SNHLY and FYNNEI. DNA for the CDR3: TGTGCCAGCAGTGAACAGAGACAGTTTAATGAAAAACTGTTTTTT. Translating it yields CASSEQRQFNEKLFF.

This chain uses TRBV19 with TRBJ1-5, with a weak D call TRBD1 (5 bases). Germline V lookup: CDR1 LNHDA, CDR2 SQIVND (reference sequence). Trimming took 2 bases from V and 2 from J, leaving 10 bases between them. The CDR3 covers 15 residues. CDR3 nucleotide sequence: TGTGCCAGTAGTATAAGGGGTGTCGGCAATCAGCCCCAGCATTTT. Protein product: CASSIRGVGNQPQHF. The entire variable domain, with the rest obtained from reference TRBV19 and TRBJ1-5, is as follows: DGGITQSPKYLFRKEGQNVTLSCEQNLNHDAMYWYRQDPGQGLRLIYYSQIVNDFQKGDIAEGYSVSREKKESFPLTVTSAQKNPTAFYLCASSIRGVGNQPQHFGDGTRLSIL.

The rearrangement links TRBV7-9 to TRBJ1-2; 7 bases are shared with TRBD1. The germline CDR1 and CDR2 sequences are SEHNR and FQNEAQ (reference sequence). This CDR3 is 13 amino acids long. Trimming at V came to 5 bases and at J to 7 bases, leaving 7 bases not matched to a gene. CDR3 protein: CASSIGTAGGYTF. The CDR3, as DNA: TGTGCCAGCAGCATCGGGACAGCCGGTGGCTACACCTTC.

This clonotype came up many times. V is TRBV9 and J is TRBJ1-6, with D unresolved. The CDR3 sequence is 14 residues long. Trimming took off 3 bases at V and 7 bases at J, with 11 bases between the two ends. CDR1 and CDR2 (germline): SGDLS, YYNGEE. The CDR3 coding sequence is TGTGCCAGCAGCGATCAGGCCCGGAATTCACCCCTCCACTTT. Translating gives CASSDQARNSPLHF.

This clonotype was found many times. The V gene is TRBV5-1, the J gene TRBJ2-1, with TRBD2 matching 8 bases. The ends lost 4 bases at V and 10 bases at J; junction bases unmatched: 19. CDR1 is SGHRS and CDR2 is YFSETQ in the germline V gene. This CDR3 region has 17 residues. CDR3 residues: CASSPEGIGGGPREQFF. Written as DNA, the CDR3 is TGCGCCAGCAGCCCGGAAGGGATCGGGGGGGGACCCAGAGAGCAGTTCTTC.

Ten or more counts support this clonotype. CDR3 sequence (DNA): TGTGCCAGCTGTGAGACGAGCATATATGGCTACACCTTC. Translating gives CASCETSIYGYTF. The chain combines TRBV6-2 or TRBV6-3 with TRBJ1-2; D unclear. V lost 8 bases, J lost 5 bases, and 15 bases lay in between. CDR3 length equals 13 residues. Germline values: CDR1 MNHEY, CDR2 SVGEGT.

With respect to this clonotype: A read error may explain this, as a much larger clone is one base away. The chain employs TRBV7-9 and TRBJ2-1; no clear D. The germline gives CDR1 SEHNR, CDR2 FQNEAQ (reference sequence). The CDR3 is 17 amino acids. Trimming left V 5 bases short and J 1 base short, with 18 bases between. Written as DNA, the CDR3 is TGTGCCAGCAGCCCCCCTAGTTGGATCTTTTCCTACAATGAGCAGTTCTTC. It yields the protein CASSPPSWIFSYNEQFF.

The rearrangement joins TRBV28 to TRBJ1-1; D is undetermined. V lost 7 bases and J 1 base, leaving 13 bases between the germline ends. The length of the CDR3 is 14 residues. Per the germline V gene, CDR1 is MDHEN and CDR2 is SYDVKM. CDR3 sequence (DNA): TGTGCCAGCACCCAACAGACCTCGAACACTGAAGCTTTCTTT. This codes for CASTQQTSNTEAFF.

This chain connects TRBV6-6 to TRBJ2-1; the D gene could be TRBD1 or TRBD2 (5 bases each). This CDR3 region has 14 residues. Germline-derived CDR1 and CDR2 are MNHNY and SVGAGI (reference sequence). Trimming took 2 bases from V and 5 from J, leaving 10 bases between them. This CDR3 is CASSYVGDHNEQFF. CDR3 sequence (DNA): TGTGCCAGCAGTTACGTGGGGGATCACAATGAGCAGTTCTTC.

This clonotype was detected many times. The chain couples TRBV5-6 to TRBJ2-4; D unresolved. V was cut by 0 bases and J by 1 base, with 11 bases left in between. Germline V CDR1 and CDR2: SGHDT, YYEEEE. The CDR3 contains 16 residues. The CDR3 DNA follows: TGTGCCAGCAGCTTGGACCCTCTCCGTGCCAAAAACATTCAGTACTTC. Its protein product is CASSLDPLRAKNIQYF.

Worth noting for this clonotype: A much larger clone sits a single nucleotide away, making a read error possible. This chain uses TRBV9 with TRBJ2-5; D is undetermined. The CDR3 runs to 15 residues. In germline, CDR1 is SGDLS, CDR2 YYNGEE. CDR3 coding DNA: TGTACCAGCAGCGTAGGTCCCAGAAACCAAGAGACCCAGTACTTC. It specifies CTSSVGPRNQETQYF.